This entry lists 2 T cell receptor beta chains sequenced from one sample in a study of blood T cell repertoires in COVID-19. The protocol was immunoSEQ multiplex PCR, while the TCRdb copy is restricted to in-frame clones and leaves out a portion. The table shows some 390,000 clones, with around nine tenths occurring only once. The sample taken for sequencing was peripheral blood. These receptors were obtained from a woman in her thirties or forties with COVID-19, enrolled during active disease.

This chain links TRBV5-6 with TRBJ2-2; 7 bases align to TRBD2. The V gene end was trimmed by 0 bases and the J gene end by 16 bases; junction bases not matched to a gene: 12. The CDR3 sequence is 14 residues long. The germline gives CDR1 SGHDT, CDR2 YYEEEE. The CDR3 region has the DNA TGTGCCAGCAGCTTGGCCGGGGGGATCTCGTACGGGTTTTTT. Translated: CASSLAGGISYGFF.

This chain connects TRBV2 to TRBJ2-5; D is ambiguous. Looked up from germline, CDR1 is SNHLY and CDR2 is FYNNEI. The CDR3 is 15 amino acids. V was shortened by 6 bases and J by 0 bases, with 14 bases between the two germline ends. The CDR3 reads CASSADMVYQETQYF. The CDR3 nucleotides are TGTGCCAGCAGCGCTGACATGGTCTACCAAGAGACCCAGTACTTC.